These T cell receptor beta chains were read from a single sample in a study of blood T cell repertoires in COVID-19. This table comes from immunoSEQ multiplex PCR, and its TCRdb copy is limited to in-frame clones, with some not included. This repertoire shows approximately 180,000 clones, over 80% found once; its top ten account for over 6.5%. The sample taken for sequencing was peripheral blood. All receptors come from a woman between 40 and 55 years old with COVID-19, enrolled during active disease. Each CDR3 is given with its conserved first and last residue. The D gene is left open where the match is weak. Some rows mark clone size as missing; the rest say once, few, many or name a class of expanded clone.

V gene: TRBV2
D gene: TRBD1
J gene: TRBJ2-5
clone size: NA
CDR3 DNA: TGTGCCAGCAGCCCCCCTCGGGGACAGGGGGCAAGAGAGACCCAGTACTTC
CDR3 protein: CASSPPRGQGARETQYF

V gene: TRBV6-5
D gene: NA
J gene: TRBJ1-2
clone size: NA
CDR3 DNA: TGTGCCAGCAGTCCTTTCGAGGTGGACTATGGCTACACCTTC
CDR3 protein: CASSPFEVDYGYTF

V gene: TRBV19
D gene: NA
J gene: TRBJ2-7
clone size: NA
CDR3 DNA: TGTGCCAGTAGTACCCCAGGGTTTTTACCCGAGCAGTACTTC
CDR3 protein: CASSTPGFLPEQYF

V gene: TRBV19
D gene: TRBD1
J gene: TRBJ1-5
clone size: NA
CDR3 DNA: TGTGCCAGTAGTATCAGAGGACAGGGGTATCAGCCCCAGCATTTT
CDR3 protein: CASSIRGQGYQPQHF

V gene: TRBV11-3
D gene: NA
J gene: TRBJ2-1
clone size: NA
CDR3 DNA: TGTGCCAGCAGCCCTTACGACAGCTACAATGAGCAGTTCTTC
CDR3 protein: CASSPYDSYNEQFF

V gene: TRBV29-1
D gene: NA
J gene: TRBJ1-5
clone size: NA
CDR3 DNA: TGCAGCGTTGGGGTGACAGGCAATCAGCCCCAGCATTTT
CDR3 protein: CSVGVTGNQPQHF

V gene: TRBV6-5
D gene: NA
J gene: TRBJ1-2
clone size: NA
CDR3 DNA: TGTGCCAGCAGTTACGCCGCGGGCAGGGGTTCGGCTGGCTACACCTTC
CDR3 protein: CASSYAAGRGSAGYTF

V gene: TRBV29-1
D gene: NA
J gene: TRBJ1-1
clone size: NA
CDR3 DNA: TGCAGCGTTGTCAGGACCGACCGGGAGTACGACCGCAAACTGAACACTGAAGCTTTCTTT
CDR3 protein: CSVVRTDREYDRKLNTEAFF

V gene: TRBV19
D gene: NA
J gene: TRBJ1-2
clone size: NA
CDR3 DNA: TGTGCCAGTAGTATGGAGTCCGGCAGGGCTTTACATGGCTACACCTTC
CDR3 protein: CASSMESGRALHGYTF

V gene: TRBV27
D gene: NA
J gene: TRBJ2-7
clone size: NA
CDR3 DNA: TGTGCCAGCAGTTGGGTAACGGGAGCCTACGAGCAGTACTTC
CDR3 protein: CASSWVTGAYEQYF

V gene: TRBV24-1
D gene: TRBD2
J gene: TRBJ2-1
clone size: NA
CDR3 DNA: TGTGCCACCAGTGATCCAATTAGCGGGAGGGGGAATGAGCAGTTCTTC
CDR3 protein: CATSDPISGRGNEQFF

V gene: TRBV2
D gene: NA
J gene: TRBJ1-1
clone size: NA
CDR3 DNA: TGTGCCAGCAGCGCTTCCCTTTCACAGGGACTGAACACTGAAGCTTTCTTT
CDR3 protein: CASSASLSQGLNTEAFF

V gene: TRBV5-1
D gene: TRBD2
J gene: TRBJ2-1
clone size: NA
CDR3 DNA: TGCGCCAGCAGCCTTACTAGCGGGAGATCAAATGAGCAGTTCTTC
CDR3 protein: CASSLTSGRSNEQFF

V gene: TRBV10-2
D gene: NA
J gene: TRBJ1-1
clone size: NA
CDR3 DNA: TGCGCCAGCAGTAAAGGGGGGAACACTGAAGCTTTCTTT
CDR3 protein: CASSKGGNTEAFF

V gene: TRBV7-2
D gene: TRBD2
J gene: TRBJ2-5
clone size: few
CDR3 DNA: TGTGCCAGCAGCCTGTGGACTAGCGCCCAAGAGACCCAGTACTTC
CDR3 protein: CASSLWTSAQETQYF

V gene: TRBV24-1
D gene: TRBD1
J gene: TRBJ1-2
clone size: NA
CDR3 DNA: TGTGCCACCAGTGACCCAGGGGGCGCGGGTGGCTACACCTTC
CDR3 protein: CATSDPGGAGGYTF

V gene: TRBV18
D gene: TRBD2
J gene: TRBJ2-1
clone size: NA
CDR3 DNA: TGTGCCAGCTCACCACCGGCGGATAGCGGGAGTATCCATGAGCAGTTCTTC
CDR3 protein: CASSPPADSGSIHEQFF

V gene: TRBV12-5
D gene: NA
J gene: TRBJ2-5
clone size: NA
CDR3 DNA: TGTGCTAGTGGTTCAGGAAAAGAGACCCAGTACTTC
CDR3 protein: CASGSGKETQYF

V gene: TRBV19
D gene: NA
J gene: TRBJ1-1
clone size: NA
CDR3 DNA: TGTGCCACAGAACCGGGGGGGAACACTGAAGCTTTCTTT
CDR3 protein: CATEPGGNTEAFF

V gene: TRBV28
D gene: NA
J gene: TRBJ1-1
clone size: NA
CDR3 DNA: TGTGCCAGCAGTTTACACAGGGTGAACACTGAAGCTTTCTTT
CDR3 protein: CASSLHRVNTEAFF

V gene: TRBV10-2
D gene: NA
J gene: TRBJ2-1
clone size: few
CDR3 DNA: TGCGCCAGCAGTGAGCCCAGGGAGCAGTTCTTC
CDR3 protein: CASSEPREQFF

V gene: TRBV10-3
D gene: NA
J gene: TRBJ2-1
clone size: NA
CDR3 DNA: TGTGCCATCAGTGAGGCAGGGGCAGGGGATGAGCAGTTCTTC
CDR3 protein: CAISEAGAGDEQFF

V gene: TRBV12-2
D gene: NA
J gene: TRBJ1-4
clone size: NA
CDR3 DNA: TGTGCAAGTCGCCATCGGGGTATAGCTAATGAAAAACTGTTTTTT
CDR3 protein: CASRHRGIANEKLFF

V gene: TRBV28
D gene: TRBD2
J gene: TRBJ2-3
clone size: NA
CDR3 DNA: TGTGCCAGCGACTCACCTAGCGGGAGCACAGATACGCAGTATTTT
CDR3 protein: CASDSPSGSTDTQYF